The 4 T cell receptor beta chains in this list originate from one sample, sequenced in a study of identical twins. TCRdb re-analysed the 5' RACE reads in MiXCR, keeping a single row per CDR3 protein. The sample holds hundreds of thousands of distinct CDR3 sequences, 8.6% seen once. The sample was also linked to a second study, of yellow fever vaccine responses in identical twins.

The sequenced sample was PBMCs. The source is a woman between 18 and 29 years old in good health.

This clonotype was found a few times. The rearrangement joins TRBV2 to TRBJ1-5, with D perhaps matching TRBD1 (6 bases). Trimming took off 6 bases at V and 6 bases at J, with 18 bases between the two ends. Germline values: CDR1 SNHLY, CDR2 FYNNEI. The CDR3 loop spans 15 amino acids. CDR3 DNA: TGTGCCAGCAGCGAGAACAGGGTCGGGGTTCAGCCCCAGCATTTT. Its translation is CASSENRVGVQPQHF. The variable domain in full, with the rest retrieved from reference TRBV2 and TRBJ1-5, is EPEVTQTPSHQVTQMGQEVILRCVPISNHLYFYWYRQILGQKVEFLVSFYNNEISEKSEIFDDQFSVERPDGSNFTLKIRSTKLEDSAMYFCASSENRVGVQPQHFGDGTRLSIL.

This clonotype turned up a few times. This chain connects TRBV12-3 or TRBV12-4 to TRBJ2-1, with 9 bases fitting TRBD2. The CDR3 consists of 16 residues. V lost 5 bases to trimming and J lost 6 bases; unmatched junction nucleotides: 11. The CDR3 spells CASSPDSGSWGNEQFF. CDR3 DNA: TGTGCCAGCAGTCCCGATAGCGGGAGTTGGGGCAATGAGCAGTTCTTC.

The table lists this clonotype with many counts. The genes are TRBV28 and TRBJ1-4; TRBD1 aligns across 11 bases. Germline-derived CDR1 and CDR2 are MDHEN and SYDVKM. The J segment lost 8 bases and the V segment lost 3 bases, leaving 5 bases of the junction unmatched. There are 15 residues in the CDR3. The CDR3 DNA is TGTGCCAGCAGTTTTTCCCGGACAGGGGGCGAAAAACTGTTTTTT. Translating gives CASSFSRTGGEKLFF.

This clonotype was seen more than once but under ten times. The V gene is TRBV9, the J gene TRBJ2-2; D is unclear. Trimming removed 0 bases from V and 6 bases from J, with 3 bases in between. The CDR3 consists of 12 residues. Germline CDR1 SGDLS, CDR2 YYNGEE. The CDR3 bases are TGTGCCAGCAGCGTAGCCGCCGGGGAGCTGTTTTTT. Residues: CASSVAAGELFF.